The 3 T cell receptor beta chains presented below share a single source sample, sequenced in a study of PD-L1 blockade in urothelial cancer. The time point is: pretreatment peripheral blood. Some clones are missing from TCRdb's copy, which holds only in-frame ones; the method was immunoSEQ multiplex PCR. The top ten hold around 1.7% of the sample, which has under 100,000 clones, roughly 89% seen once. The sample in question was PBMCs, obtained around atezolizumab (anti-PD-L1) treatment. The receptor set was obtained from a man aged 60 to 69 with urothelial cancer.

This clone was picked up a small number of times. CDR3 amino acids: CSGTRNTEAFF. The CDR3 bases are TGCAGCGGAACGCGGAACACTGAAGCTTTCTTT. The chain has TRBV29-1 and TRBJ1-1; no firm D call. V lost 7 bases, J lost 1 base, and 7 bases lay in between. The germline V gene encodes CDR1 SQVTM and CDR2 ANQGSEA. The CDR3 is 11 residues long.

The rearrangement joins TRBV4-2 to TRBJ2-5; TRBD2 agrees at 10 bases. The germline CDR1 and CDR2 sequences are LGHNA and YNFKEQ. The V gene end was trimmed by 2 bases and the J gene end by 2 bases; junction bases not matched to a gene: 2. The CDR3 extends over 15 amino acids. Here the CDR3 DNA reads TGTGCCAGCAGCCAAAGCGGGGGGGCACAAGAGACCCAGTACTTC. This codes for CASSQSGGAQETQYF.

DNA of the CDR3: TGTGCCAGCAGCGTTTCAGGGCTTACTGAAGCTTTCTTT. It encodes CASSVSGLTEAFF. V usage is TRBV9 and J usage is TRBJ1-1; D perhaps matches TRBD1 (5 bases). This CDR3 is built from 13 residues. From germline, CDR1 is SGDLS and CDR2 YYNGEE. V lost 2 bases, J lost 5 bases, and 10 bases lay in between.